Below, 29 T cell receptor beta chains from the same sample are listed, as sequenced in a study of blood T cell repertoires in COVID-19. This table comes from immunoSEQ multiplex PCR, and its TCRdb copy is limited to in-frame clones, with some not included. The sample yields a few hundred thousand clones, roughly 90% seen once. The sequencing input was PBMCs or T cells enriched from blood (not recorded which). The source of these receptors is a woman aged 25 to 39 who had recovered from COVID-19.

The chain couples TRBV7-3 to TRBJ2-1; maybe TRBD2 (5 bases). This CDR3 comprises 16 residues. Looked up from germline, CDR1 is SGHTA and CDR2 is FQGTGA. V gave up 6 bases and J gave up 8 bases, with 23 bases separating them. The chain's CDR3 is CASRVFAGREVDEQFF. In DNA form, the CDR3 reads TGTGCCAGCAGGGTCTTTGCGGGTCGCGAAGTTGATGAGCAGTTCTTC. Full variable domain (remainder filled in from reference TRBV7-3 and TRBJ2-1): GAGVSQTPSNKVTEKGKYVELRCDPISGHTALYWYRQSLGQGPEFLIYFQGTGAADDSGLPNDRFFAVRPEGSVSTLKIQRTERGDSAVYLCASRVFAGREVDEQFFGPGTRLTVL.

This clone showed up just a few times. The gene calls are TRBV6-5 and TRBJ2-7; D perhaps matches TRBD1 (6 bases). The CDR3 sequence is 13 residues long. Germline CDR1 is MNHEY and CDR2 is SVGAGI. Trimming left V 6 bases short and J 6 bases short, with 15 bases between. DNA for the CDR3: TGTGCCAGCAGCTCACTGGCAGGGGCCGAGCAGTACTTC. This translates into CASSSLAGAEQYF.

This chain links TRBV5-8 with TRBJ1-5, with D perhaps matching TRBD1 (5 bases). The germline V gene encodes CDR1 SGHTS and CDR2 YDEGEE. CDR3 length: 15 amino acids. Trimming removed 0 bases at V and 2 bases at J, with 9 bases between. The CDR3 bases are TGTGCCAGCAGCTTGGAAAGGGGTGGCAATCAGCCCCAGCATTTT. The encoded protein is CASSLERGGNQPQHF.

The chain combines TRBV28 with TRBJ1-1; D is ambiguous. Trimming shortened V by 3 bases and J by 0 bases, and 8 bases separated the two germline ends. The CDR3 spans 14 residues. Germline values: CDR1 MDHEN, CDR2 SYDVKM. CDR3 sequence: CASSFPLMNTEAFF. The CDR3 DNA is TGTGCCAGCAGTTTCCCCTTAATGAACACTGAAGCTTTCTTT. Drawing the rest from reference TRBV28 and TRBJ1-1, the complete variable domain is DVKVTQSSRYLVKRTGEKVFLECVQDMDHENMFWYRQDPGLGLRLIYFSYDVKMKEKGDIPEGYSVSREKKERFSLILESASTNQTSMYLCASSFPLMNTEAFFGQGTRLTVV.

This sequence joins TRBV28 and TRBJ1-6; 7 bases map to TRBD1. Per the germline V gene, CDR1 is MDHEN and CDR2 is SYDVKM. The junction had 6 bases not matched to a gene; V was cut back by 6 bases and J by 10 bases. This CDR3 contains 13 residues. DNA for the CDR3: TGTGCCAGCAGGACAGACAGGGACTCACCCCTCCACTTT. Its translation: CASRTDRDSPLHF. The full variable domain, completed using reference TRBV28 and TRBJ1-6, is DVKVTQSSRYLVKRTGEKVFLECVQDMDHENMFWYRQDPGLGLRLIYFSYDVKMKEKGDIPEGYSVSREKKERFSLILESASTNQTSMYLCASRTDRDSPLHFGNGTRLTVT.

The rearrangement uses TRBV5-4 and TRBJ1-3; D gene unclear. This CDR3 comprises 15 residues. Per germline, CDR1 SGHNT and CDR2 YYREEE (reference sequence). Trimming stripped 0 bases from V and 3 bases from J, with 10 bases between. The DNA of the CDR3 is TGTGCCAGCAGCTTGGCCAGCGTTTTTGGAAACACCATATATTTT. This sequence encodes CASSLASVFGNTIYF.

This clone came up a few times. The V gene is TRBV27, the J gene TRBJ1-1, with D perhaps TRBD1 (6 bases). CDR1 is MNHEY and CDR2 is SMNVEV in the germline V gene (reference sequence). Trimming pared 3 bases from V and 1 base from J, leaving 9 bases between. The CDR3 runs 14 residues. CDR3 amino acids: CASSFWGQNTEAFF. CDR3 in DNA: TGTGCCAGCAGTTTTTGGGGACAGAACACTGAAGCTTTCTTT.

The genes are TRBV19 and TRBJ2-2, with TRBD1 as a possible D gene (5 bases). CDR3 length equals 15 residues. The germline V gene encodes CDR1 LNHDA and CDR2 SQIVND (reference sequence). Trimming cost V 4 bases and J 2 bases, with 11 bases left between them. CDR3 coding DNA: TGTGCCAGTAGTACGCAGGGAACAAACACCGGGGAGCTGTTTTTT. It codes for CASSTQGTNTGELFF.

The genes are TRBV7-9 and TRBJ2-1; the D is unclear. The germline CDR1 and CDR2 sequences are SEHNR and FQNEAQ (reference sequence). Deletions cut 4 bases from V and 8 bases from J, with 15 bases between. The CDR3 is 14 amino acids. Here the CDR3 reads CASSSLTAVDEQFF. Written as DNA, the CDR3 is TGTGCCAGCAGCTCGTTGACCGCGGTGGATGAGCAGTTCTTC.

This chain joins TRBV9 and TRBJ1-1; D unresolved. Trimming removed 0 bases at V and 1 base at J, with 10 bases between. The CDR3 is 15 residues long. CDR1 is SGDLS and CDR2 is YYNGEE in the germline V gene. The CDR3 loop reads CASSVANMANTEAFF. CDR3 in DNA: TGTGCCAGCAGCGTAGCCAACATGGCGAACACTGAAGCTTTCTTT.

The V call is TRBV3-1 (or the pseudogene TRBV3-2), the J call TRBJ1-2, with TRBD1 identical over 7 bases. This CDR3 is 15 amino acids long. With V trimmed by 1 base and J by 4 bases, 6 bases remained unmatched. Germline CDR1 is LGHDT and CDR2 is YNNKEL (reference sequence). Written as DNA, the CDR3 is TGTGCCAGCAGCCAAGCCGACAGGGATTCCTATGGCTACACCTTC. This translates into CASSQADRDSYGYTF.

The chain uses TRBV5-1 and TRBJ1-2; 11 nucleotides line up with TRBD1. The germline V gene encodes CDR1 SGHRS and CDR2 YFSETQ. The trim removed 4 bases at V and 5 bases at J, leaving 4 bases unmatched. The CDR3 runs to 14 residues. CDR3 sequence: CASSHGQGAYGYTF. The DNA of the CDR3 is TGCGCCAGCAGCCACGGACAGGGGGCTTATGGCTACACCTTC.

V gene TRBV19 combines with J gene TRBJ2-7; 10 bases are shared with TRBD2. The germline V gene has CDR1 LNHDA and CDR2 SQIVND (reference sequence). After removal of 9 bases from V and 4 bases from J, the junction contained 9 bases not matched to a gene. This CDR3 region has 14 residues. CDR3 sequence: CASSPQREGYEQYF. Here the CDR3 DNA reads TGTGCCAGCAGCCCCCAGCGGGAGGGTTACGAGCAGTACTTC.

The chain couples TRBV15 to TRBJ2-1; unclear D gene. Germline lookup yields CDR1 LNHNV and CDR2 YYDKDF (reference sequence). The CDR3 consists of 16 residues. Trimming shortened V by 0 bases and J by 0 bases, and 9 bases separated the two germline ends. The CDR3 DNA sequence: TGTGCCACCAGCAGAGATCCGAGAGGCTCCTACAATGAGCAGTTCTTC. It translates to CATSRDPRGSYNEQFF.

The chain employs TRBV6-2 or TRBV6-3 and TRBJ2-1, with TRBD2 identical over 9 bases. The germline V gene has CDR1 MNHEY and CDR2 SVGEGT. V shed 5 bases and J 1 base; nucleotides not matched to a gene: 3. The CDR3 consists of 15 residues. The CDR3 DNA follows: TGTGCCAGCAGTAGCGGGAGGTTATCCTACAATGAGCAGTTCTTC. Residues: CASSSGRLSYNEQFF.

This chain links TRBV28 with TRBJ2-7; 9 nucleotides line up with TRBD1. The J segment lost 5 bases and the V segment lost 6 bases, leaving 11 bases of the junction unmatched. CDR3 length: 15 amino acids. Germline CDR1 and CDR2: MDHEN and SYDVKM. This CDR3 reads CASSGMDRGGHEQYF. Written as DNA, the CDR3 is TGTGCCAGCAGCGGAATGGACAGGGGCGGCCACGAGCAGTACTTC.

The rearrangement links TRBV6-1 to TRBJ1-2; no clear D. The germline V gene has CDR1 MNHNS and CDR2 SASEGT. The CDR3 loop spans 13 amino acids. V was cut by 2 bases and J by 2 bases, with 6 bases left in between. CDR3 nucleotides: TGTGCCAGCAGTGAACCGGAGAACTATGGCTACACCTTC. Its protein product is CASSEPENYGYTF.

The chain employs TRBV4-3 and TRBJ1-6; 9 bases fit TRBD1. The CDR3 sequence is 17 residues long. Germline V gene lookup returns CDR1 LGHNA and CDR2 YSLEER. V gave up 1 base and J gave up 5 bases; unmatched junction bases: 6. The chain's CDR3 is CASSQGAGTGNNSPLHF. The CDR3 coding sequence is TGCGCCAGCAGCCAAGGTGCCGGGACAGGGAATAATTCACCCCTCCACTTT.

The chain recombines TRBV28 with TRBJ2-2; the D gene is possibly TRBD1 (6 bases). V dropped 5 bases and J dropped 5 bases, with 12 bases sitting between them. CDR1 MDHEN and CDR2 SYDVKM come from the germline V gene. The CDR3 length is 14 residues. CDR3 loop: CASSIQGSTGELFF. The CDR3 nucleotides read TGTGCCAGCAGTATACAGGGATCGACCGGGGAGCTGTTTTTT.

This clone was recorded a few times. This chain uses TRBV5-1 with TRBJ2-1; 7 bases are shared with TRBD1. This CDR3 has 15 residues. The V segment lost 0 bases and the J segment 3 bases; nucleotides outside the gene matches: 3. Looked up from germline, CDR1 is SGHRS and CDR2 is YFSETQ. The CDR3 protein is CASSLGQGDYNEQFF. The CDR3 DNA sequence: TGCGCCAGCAGCTTGGGACAGGGAGACTACAATGAGCAGTTCTTC.

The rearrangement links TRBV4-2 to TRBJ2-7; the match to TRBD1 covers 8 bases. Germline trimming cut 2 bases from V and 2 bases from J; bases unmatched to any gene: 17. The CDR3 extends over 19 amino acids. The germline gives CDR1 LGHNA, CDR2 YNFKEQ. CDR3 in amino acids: CASSQRVRDRPPFTYEQYF. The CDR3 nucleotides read TGTGCCAGCAGCCAACGCGTCCGGGACAGGCCCCCGTTTACCTACGAGCAGTACTTC.

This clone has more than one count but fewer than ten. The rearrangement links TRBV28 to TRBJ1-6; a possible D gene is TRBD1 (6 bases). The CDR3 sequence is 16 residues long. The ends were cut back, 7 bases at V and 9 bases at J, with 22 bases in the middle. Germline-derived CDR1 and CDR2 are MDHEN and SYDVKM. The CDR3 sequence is CASTAPGQGIGSPLHF. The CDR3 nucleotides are TGTGCCAGCACTGCCCCAGGCCAGGGGATAGGTTCACCCCTCCACTTT.

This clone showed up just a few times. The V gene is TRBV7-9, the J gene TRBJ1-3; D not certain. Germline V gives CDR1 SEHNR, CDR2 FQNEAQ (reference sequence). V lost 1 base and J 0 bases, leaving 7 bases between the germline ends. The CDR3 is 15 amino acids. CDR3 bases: TGTGCCAGCAGCTTAGTCCAGTCCTCTGGAAACACCATATATTTT. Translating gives CASSLVQSSGNTIYF. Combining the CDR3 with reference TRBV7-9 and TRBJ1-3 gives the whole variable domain DTGVSQNPRHKITKRGQNVTFRCDPISEHNRLYWYRQTLGQGPEFLTYFQNEAQLEKSRLLSDRFSAERPKGSFSTLEIQRTEQGDSAMYLCASSLVQSSGNTIYFGEGSWLTVV.

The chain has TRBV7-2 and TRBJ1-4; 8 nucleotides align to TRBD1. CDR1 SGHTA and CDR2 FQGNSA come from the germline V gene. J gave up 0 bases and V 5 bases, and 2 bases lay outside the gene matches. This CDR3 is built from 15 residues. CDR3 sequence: CASSQQGATNEKLFF. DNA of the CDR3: TGTGCCAGCAGCCAACAGGGGGCAACTAATGAAAAACTGTTTTTT.

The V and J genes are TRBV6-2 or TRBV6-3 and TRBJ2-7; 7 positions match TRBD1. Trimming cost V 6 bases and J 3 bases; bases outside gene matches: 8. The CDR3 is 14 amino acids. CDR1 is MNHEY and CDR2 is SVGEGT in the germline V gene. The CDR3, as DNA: TGTGCCAGCAGCACCCTGGGACAGCGCTACGAGCAGTACTTC. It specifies CASSTLGQRYEQYF.

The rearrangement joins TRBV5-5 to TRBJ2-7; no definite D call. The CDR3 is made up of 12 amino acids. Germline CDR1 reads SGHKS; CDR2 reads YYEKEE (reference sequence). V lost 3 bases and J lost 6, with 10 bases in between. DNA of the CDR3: TGTGCCAGCAGCTCGTCAGTCGTCGAGCAGTACTTC. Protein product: CASSSSVVEQYF.

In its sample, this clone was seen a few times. This CDR3 is CASSMSFRWSYGYTF. The CDR3 nucleotides read TGTGCCAGCAGCATGTCGTTTCGGTGGAGCTATGGCTACACCTTC. The chain couples TRBV5-4 to TRBJ1-2; no reliable D call. The length of the CDR3 is 15 residues. The V gene's germline CDR1 is SGHNT and CDR2 YYREEE (reference sequence). The V and J ends lost 4 bases and 4 bases respectively, with 17 bases between them.

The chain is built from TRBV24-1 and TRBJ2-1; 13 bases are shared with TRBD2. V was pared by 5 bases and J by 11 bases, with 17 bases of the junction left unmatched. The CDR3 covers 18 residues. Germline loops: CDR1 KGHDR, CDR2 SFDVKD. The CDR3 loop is CATSVSRTSGSPGGKQFF. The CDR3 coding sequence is TGTGCCACCAGTGTTTCCCGGACTAGCGGGAGCCCCGGGGGGAAGCAGTTCTTC.

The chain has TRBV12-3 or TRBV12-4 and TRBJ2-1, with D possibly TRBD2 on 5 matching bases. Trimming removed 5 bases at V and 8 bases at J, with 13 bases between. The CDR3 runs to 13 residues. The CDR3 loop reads CASSRDRGYEQFF. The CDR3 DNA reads TGTGCCAGCAGTCGGGATCGGGGATATGAGCAGTTCTTC.